This is a list of T cell receptor beta chains from one sample in a study of cytomegalovirus exposure and HLA in healthy donors. The data were produced by immunoSEQ multiplex PCR, yet TCRdb's version contains in-frame clones alone and is incomplete. The table lists around 140,000 clones, roughly three quarters of them singletons. The source material was PBMCs. Source of these receptors: a woman in her 40s in good health and CMV-seronegative. Each CDR3 is given with its conserved first and last residue. A D gene is named only where the DNA matches it firmly. Rows give clone size only sometimes, using once, few, many, or a class for an expanded clone.

j_gene	d_gene	v_gene	abundance	CDR3nt	CDR3aa
TRBJ2-1	.	TRBV5-4	.	TGTGCCAGCAGCTTGGCTGGCGGGGGCCCTCTCTCCTACAATGAGCAGTTCTTC	CASSLAGGGPLSYNEQFF
TRBJ2-7	TRBD1	TRBV5-1	.	TGCGCCAGCAGCCCTCGTACAGGGGGCGCCGTCTACGAGCAGTACTTC	CASSPRTGGAVYEQYF
TRBJ1-6	.	TRBV21-1	.	TGTGCCAGCAGCAAGGTCGAGGAGTCTAATTCACCCCTCCACTTT	CASSKVEESNSPLHF
TRBJ1-1	.	TRBV4-3	few	TGCGCCAGCAGCCGCCAGGGCACGGGCACTGAAGCTTTCTTT	CASSRQGTGTEAFF
TRBJ2-7	TRBD1	TRBV6-5	.	TGTGCCAGCAGTTACGAGGGACAGGCAGCCTACGAGCAGTACTTC	CASSYEGQAAYEQYF
TRBJ2-3	.	TRBV2	.	TGTGCCAGCAGGATCATAGCGCATACGCAGTATTTT	CASRIIAHTQYF
TRBJ1-3	.	TRBV6-5	.	TGTGCCACCAAGGGCGGAGGGAACACCATATATTTT	CATKGGGNTIYF
TRBJ1-4	.	TRBV28	.	TGTGCCAGCAGTCCCCCCACCCCGGACAGAATTTTTGAAAAACTGTTTTTT	CASSPPTPDRIFEKLFF
TRBJ1-4	.	TRBV6-6	.	TGTGCCAGCAGTTACTCTCCAACAGTAAATGAAAAACTGTTTTTT	CASSYSPTVNEKLFF
TRBJ1-1	.	TRBV7-9	.	TGTGCCAGCAGCGGTCAGGGATTAAACACTGAAGCTTTCTTT	CASSGQGLNTEAFF
TRBJ1-1	.	TRBV5-6	.	TGTGCCAGCAGCTTCTCAGGAACTGAAGCTTTCTTT	CASSFSGTEAFF
TRBJ1-4	TRBD1	TRBV6-5	.	TGTGCCAGCAGTTTTGAAGCAGGGGGCCTTGAAAAACTGTTTTTT	CASSFEAGGLEKLFF
TRBJ1-5	.	TRBV19	.	TGTGCCACAAGGCGGGGATATAGCAATCAGCCCCAGCATTTT	CATRRGYSNQPQHF
TRBJ2-5	TRBD1	TRBV4-1	.	TGCGCCAGCGGAAATTATGGGACAGGGGCCAAAGAGACCCAGTACTTC	CASGNYGTGAKETQYF
TRBJ2-7	TRBD1	TRBV27	few	TGTGCCAGCAGTCCACCGGACAGGATCTACGAGCAGTACTTC	CASSPPDRIYEQYF
TRBJ2-5	TRBD1	TRBV5-1	.	TGCGCCAGCAGCTTGAGGGTCGACAGGGTCGGAGAGACCCAGTACTTC	CASSLRVDRVGETQYF
TRBJ1-1	.	TRBV7-3	.	TGTGCCAGCAGTTCCACCGGGGGGTCCGAAGCTTTCTTT	CASSSTGGSEAFF
TRBJ2-5	TRBD1	TRBV28	.	TGTGCCAGAAGAGACAGGGGTAATAAGACCCAGTACTTC	CARRDRGNKTQYF
TRBJ1-2	TRBD1	TRBV5-1	few	TGCGCCAGCAGCTCCGGACAGGGATACAACTATGGCTACACCTTC	CASSSGQGYNYGYTF
TRBJ2-7	TRBD1	TRBV7-9	.	TGTGCCAGCAGCCCAGGACAGGGTCCCGAGCAGTACTTC	CASSPGQGPEQYF
TRBJ2-7	TRBD2	TRBV10-1	.	TGCGCCAGCAGTGAACTAACTAGCGGGGCCGAGGAGCAGTACTTC	CASSELTSGAEEQYF
TRBJ1-1	.	TRBV9	.	TGTGCCAGCAGCGTAGGAGTGATTTGGACAGTGAACACTGAAGCTTTCTTT	CASSVGVIWTVNTEAFF
TRBJ2-7	TRBD1	TRBV5-1	.	TGCGCCAGCAGCCCCGGACAGGGCAACGAGCAGTACTTC	CASSPGQGNEQYF
TRBJ1-2	TRBD1	TRBV6-1	.	TGTGCCAGCAGCGGCCCGGGACAGGGTCATGGCTACACCTTC	CASSGPGQGHGYTF
TRBJ2-7	TRBD1	TRBV5-1	.	TGCGCCAGCAGCCCGTACGGGACAGGGGGCTACGAGCAGTACTTC	CASSPYGTGGYEQYF
TRBJ2-7	.	TRBV7-9	few	TGTGCCAGCAGCCAGGTGGGGGGGCGATACCACGAGCAGTACTTC	CASSQVGGRYHEQYF
TRBJ1-4	.	TRBV19	.	TGTGCCAGCCAAAGGGGCAGGGGAGGGCCAACTAATGAAAAACTGTTTTTT	CASQRGRGGPTNEKLFF
TRBJ1-1	TRBD1	TRBV29-1	few	TGCAGCGTTCGACAGGGGCGAAACACTGAAGCTTTCTTT	CSVRQGRNTEAFF
TRBJ1-1	.	TRBV10-1	.	TGCGCCAGCAGTGAGTCAAGGGGCTCCACTGAAGCTTTCTTT	CASSESRGSTEAFF
TRBJ1-1	.	TRBV27	.	TGTGCCAGCAGTTTGCGGCAGTTGAACACTGAAGCTTTCTTT	CASSLRQLNTEAFF
TRBJ1-4	.	TRBV7-9	few	TGTGCCAGCAGCGATTACAGCACTAGAAATGAAAAACTGTTTTTT	CASSDYSTRNEKLFF
TRBJ2-3	.	TRBV19	.	TGTGCCAGTAGTATAGCAGGGACAGATACGCAGTATTTT	CASSIAGTDTQYF
TRBJ1-2	TRBD1	TRBV2	.	TGTGCCAGCAGGAGGGACAGTGGATGGGGCTACACCTTC	CASRRDSGWGYTF
TRBJ1-5	.	TRBV6-6	.	TGTGCCAGCAGTCCACGGACAGTTTATAGCAATCAGCCCCAGCATTTT	CASSPRTVYSNQPQHF
TRBJ1-2	TRBD1	TRBV5-1	.	TGCGCCAGCAGTTCTAACCCAAACCCGGGACAGGGTCGAGACTATGGCTACACCTTC	CASSSNPNPGQGRDYGYTF
TRBJ1-1	TRBD1	TRBV2	.	TGTGCCAGAAACCAAGGGACAGGGCCTGAAGCTTTCTTT	CARNQGTGPEAFF
TRBJ1-1	.	TRBV19	.	TGTGCCAGTAGTCCCCTTAACACTGAAGCTTTCTTT	CASSPLNTEAFF
TRBJ2-7	TRBD1	TRBV7-9	.	TGTGCCAGCAGCTTGTGGACAGGAGAGACCTACGAGCAGTACTTC	CASSLWTGETYEQYF
TRBJ2-7	TRBD1	TRBV29-1	.	TGCAGCGTTGACTCTACAGGGGAAACCTACGAGCAGTACTTC	CSVDSTGETYEQYF
TRBJ2-7	.	TRBV6-5	once	TGTGCCAGCAGCAGGGGCAGCGAGCAGTACTTC	CASSRGSEQYF
TRBJ1-1	.	TRBV5-1	.	TGCGCCAGCAGGATTGCGGGGAACACTGAAGCTTTCTTT	CASRIAGNTEAFF
TRBJ1-2	.	TRBV5-4	.	TGTGCCAGCAGCTTGGCACGGCGAGGTGGCGATGGCTACACCTTC	CASSLARRGGDGYTF
TRBJ1-1	TRBD1	TRBV7-9	.	TGTGCCAGCAGCTCAATTTCTGGGACAGGGGCACCTGAAGCTTTCTTT	CASSSISGTGAPEAFF
TRBJ1-2	.	TRBV28	once	TGTGCCAGCAGTTTATCTAATCGGGAGGGCTATGGCTACACCTTC	CASSLSNREGYGYTF
TRBJ2-7	TRBD2	TRBV5-1	.	TGCGCCAGCAGCTTAGGTTGGGGGAGGGAAGAGTACTTC	CASSLGWGREEYF
TRBJ1-1	TRBD1	TRBV5-4	.	TGTGCCAGCAGCTTGCCTTTAGGTCAACAGGGGTCGGGCACTGAAGCTTTCTTT	CASSLPLGQQGSGTEAFF
TRBJ1-1	.	TRBV27	.	TGTGCCAGGCCCGCGGACATGAACACTGAAGCTTTCTTT	CARPADMNTEAFF
TRBJ1-2	.	TRBV7-9	.	TGTGCCAGCAGCGAACTCGACACGAAGAACTATGGCTACACCTTC	CASSELDTKNYGYTF